This entry concerns a single T cell receptor beta chain. Its target is unknown. CDR1 MNHEY and CDR2 SVGAGI come from the germline V gene. Trimming pared 6 bases from V and 0 bases from J, leaving 6 bases between. This CDR3 contains 12 residues. The table came from immunoSEQ multiplex PCR; TCRdb's copy has only in-frame clones and leaves some out. The data show tens of thousands of clones, about nine tenths seen once. The source of the sample is a study of OX40 agonist ivuxolimab in advanced cancers. Study conclusions and caveats: In CD8+ T cells, expanded clones were on average more numerous than in CD4+.

This receptor was identified in an adult with an advanced solid tumor such as melanoma, head and neck, liver or kidney cancer. The sequenced sample was CD4+ or CD8+ T cells sorted from blood, obtained in a trial of the OX40 agonist ivuxolimab. The rearrangement links TRBV6-5 to TRBJ2-7; no firm D call. CDR3 in amino acids: CASRRSSYEQYF. In DNA form, the CDR3 reads TGTGCCAGCAGGCGAAGCTCCTACGAGCAGTACTTC.